This TCR beta chain derives from a study of CD8+ T cells in alopecia areata. Across the whole study: Twice a day, 5 to 10 mg of oral tofacitinib was administered to treated patients. General study points: In scalp, tofacitinib significantly decreased clonality and expanded CD8+ clones among the top 100. Resident alphabeta T cells of normal skin are also sequenced in scalp samples.

The treatment was: oral pan-JAK inhibitor, 5-10 mg twice daily. Samples from alopecia areata patients were lesional scalp punch biopsies and peripheral blood. TCR sequencing used cDNA made by reverse transcription of extracted RNA. Here immunoSEQ multiplex PCR was the method, and the copy in TCRdb shows in-frame clones only, minus some. Of 150,000 to 250,000 clones listed, 60% are singletons. This clone has at least ten counts. Its matching antigen is unknown. The CDR3 loop spans 12 amino acids. The germline V gene encodes CDR1 LNHDA and CDR2 SQIVND (reference sequence). V lost 3 bases, J lost 8 bases, and 10 bases lay in between.

This sequence originates from a human donor with alopecia areata. The J gene is TRBJ1-2, the V gene TRBV19; no definite D call. Sequences were derived from CD4+ T cells sorted from blood, sampled at week 4, from a patient treated with tofacitinib. The CDR3 is CASSIREGGYTF. In DNA, the CDR3 is TGTGCCAGTAGTATCCGGGAAGGCGGCTACACCTTC.